This TCR beta chain was sequenced in a study of cytomegalovirus exposure and HLA in healthy donors. In the study overall: Inside one of the first data releases sat 85 million or so unique TCRs taken from HLA-typed donors.

A remark on this clone: What it binds is unknown.

A multiplex PCR was run with 60 Vbeta primers and 13 Jbeta primers. Measured with immunoSEQ multiplex PCR; TCRdb has only the in-frame clones, and not every one. This sample has 200,000 to 250,000 clones, with roughly 70% found just once. Overall study results and limits: A highly shared variant cluster was judged a likely technical artifact. While the bulk of TCR sequences proved rare, some public TCRs turned up in many donors.

The V gene lost 3 bases and the J gene lost 0 bases, with 14 bases spanning the gap. Germline V gives CDR1 MDHEN, CDR2 SYDVKM. CDR3 length: 16 residues. Material for sequencing was PBMCs. V and J are TRBV28 and TRBJ1-2, with D hard to call. The sequence was obtained from a young woman in good health and CMV-seronegative. DNA of the CDR3: TGTGCCAGCAGTTTTCAAGAGGCGAATGCTAACTATGGCTACACCTTC. Amino acids: CASSFQEANANYGYTF.